This TCR beta chain was captured in a study of T cells in Graves' hyperthyroidism and ophthalmopathy. Calling Graves' hyperthyroidism stable meant ophthalmopathy did not progress within 18 months. Researchers took RNA transcripts and amplified the TCR beta CDR3 regions from them. During a first-round RT-PCR of the TCR CDR3, the HTBI primer set was used. TCRdb used MiXCR to reprocess the multiplex PCR reads, holding one entry per CDR3 protein. The table shows around 720,000 distinct CDR3 sequences, with 35% occurring only once. General study points: Ophthalmopathy cases were set apart from stable hyperthyroidism by a 13 V-J model. For ophthalmopathy, model prediction preceded onset by a median roughly 6.5 months.

Worth noting for this clonotype: Its cognate antigen is unknown.

This receptor was identified in a woman in her 40s with Graves' hyperthyroidism. Source material: blood.

The CDR3 sequence is CASSLVEGAGELFF. The CDR3 region has the DNA TGCGCCAGCAGCTTGGTGGAAGGAGCAGGGGAGCTGTTTTTT. This chain connects TRBV5-1 to TRBJ2-2; unclear D gene. Germline-derived CDR1 and CDR2 are SGHRS and YFSETQ. Trimming took 0 bases from V and 8 from J, leaving 11 bases between them. This CDR3 spans 14 amino acids.